The entry that follows covers one T cell receptor beta chain sequence. This sample was taken from a study of blood T cells in healthy people across ages. Primed by a sample-barcoded 5' primer and a J-beta primer mix, a second PCR proceeded for roughly 7 to 12 cycles. One entry per CDR3 protein results from TCRdb running MiXCR on the 5' RACE reads. The data hold some 1.8 million distinct CDR3 sequences, with about two fifths observed a single time. The V gene's germline CDR1 is MDHEN and CDR2 SYDVKM. The CDR3 is made up of 15 amino acids. The sequencing input was blood. The sequence derives from a human donor in good health. This sequence joins TRBV28 and TRBJ2-1; 11 nucleotides line up with TRBD2. The J call could be wrong; TRBJ2-7 is a better fit for the DNA end. Here the CDR3 reads CASSFLAGGDNEQYF. The CDR3 DNA is TGTGCCAGCAGTTTTCTAGCGGGGGGAGACAATGAGCAGTACTTC.